The sequence of this T cell receptor beta chain was determined in a study of T cells after yellow fever vaccination. Broader study findings: Post-booster reappearance was seen for most primary-vaccination clones (96% CD4, 75% to 90% CD8).

Many counts were recorded for this clonotype. Its antigen is as yet unknown. Template-switching 5'RACE yielded the TCR cDNA; a universal primer site and UMIs were added in the process. TCRdb re-called the 5' RACE reads with MiXCR, one entry per CDR3 protein. The data show some 320,000 distinct CDR3 sequences, approximately 4.5% seen once. CDR1 SGHAT and CDR2 FQNNGV come from the germline V gene. The CDR3 loop spans 13 amino acids. With V trimmed by 4 bases and J by 5 bases, 4 bases remained unmatched. This TCR was recovered from a young man who received the YFV17D yellow fever vaccine. The V and J genes are TRBV11-2 and TRBJ1-2; 7 bases are shared with TRBD1. The input for sequencing was PBMCs, taken 15 days after the yellow fever booster vaccination. CDR3 sequence reads: CASSSGQDYGYTF. CDR3 coding DNA: TGTGCCAGCAGCTCCGGACAGGATTATGGCTACACCTTC.